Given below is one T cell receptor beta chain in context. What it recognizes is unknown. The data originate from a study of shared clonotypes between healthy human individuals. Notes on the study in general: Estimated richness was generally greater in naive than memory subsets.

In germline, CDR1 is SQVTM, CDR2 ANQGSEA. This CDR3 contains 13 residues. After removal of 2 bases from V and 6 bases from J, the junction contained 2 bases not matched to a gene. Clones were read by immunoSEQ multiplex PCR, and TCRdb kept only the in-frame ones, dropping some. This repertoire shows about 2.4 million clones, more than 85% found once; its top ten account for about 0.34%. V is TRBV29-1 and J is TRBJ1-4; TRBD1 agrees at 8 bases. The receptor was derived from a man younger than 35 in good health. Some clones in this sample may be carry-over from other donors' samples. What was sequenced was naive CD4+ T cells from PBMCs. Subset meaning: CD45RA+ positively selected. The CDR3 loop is CSVEQGADEKLFF. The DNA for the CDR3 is TGCAGCGTTGAACAGGGGGCTGATGAAAAACTGTTTTTT.